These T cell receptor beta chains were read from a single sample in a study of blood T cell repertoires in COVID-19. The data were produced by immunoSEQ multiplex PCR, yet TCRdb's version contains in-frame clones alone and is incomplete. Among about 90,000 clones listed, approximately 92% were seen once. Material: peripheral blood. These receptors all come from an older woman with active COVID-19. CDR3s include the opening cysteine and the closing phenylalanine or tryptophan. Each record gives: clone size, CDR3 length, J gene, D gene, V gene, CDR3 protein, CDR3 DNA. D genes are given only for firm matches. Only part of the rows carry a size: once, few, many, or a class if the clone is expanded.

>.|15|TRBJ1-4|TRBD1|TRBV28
CASSLPGQRSEKLFF
TGTGCCAGCAGTCTACCGGGACAGAGGAGTGAAAAACTGTTTTTT
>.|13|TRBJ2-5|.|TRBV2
CASSEFVQETQYF
TGTGCCAGCAGTGAGTTCGTCCAAGAGACCCAGTACTTC
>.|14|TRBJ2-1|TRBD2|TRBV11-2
CASSLAGGGAEQFF
TGTGCCAGCAGCTTAGCGGGCGGGGGGGCTGAGCAGTTCTTC
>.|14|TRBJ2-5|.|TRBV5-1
CASSGGGHQETQYF
TGCGCCAGCTCGGGAGGGGGCCACCAAGAGACCCAGTACTTC
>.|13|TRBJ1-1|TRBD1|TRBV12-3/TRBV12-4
CASSDRGGTEAFF
TGTGCCAGCAGCGACAGGGGAGGGACTGAAGCTTTCTTT
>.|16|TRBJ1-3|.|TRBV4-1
CASSEAPKGVGNTIYF
TGCGCCAGCAGCGAAGCCCCCAAAGGGGTAGGAAACACCATATATTTT
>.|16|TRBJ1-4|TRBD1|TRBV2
CASGTGGQGLSEKLFF
TGTGCCAGCGGAACCGGAGGACAGGGCTTAAGTGAAAAACTGTTTTTT
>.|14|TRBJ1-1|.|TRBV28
CASSWSGGIWGAFF
TGTGCCAGCAGTTGGTCGGGGGGTATATGGGGAGCTTTCTTT
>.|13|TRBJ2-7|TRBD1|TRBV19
CASSATGGYEQYF
TGTGCCAGTTCGGCGACAGGGGGCTACGAGCAGTACTTC
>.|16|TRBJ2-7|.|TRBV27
CASSLSWGTPSYEQYF
TGTGCCAGCAGTTTATCTTGGGGGACACCTTCCTACGAGCAGTACTTC
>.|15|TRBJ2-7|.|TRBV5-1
CASRLDNKWVYEQYF
TGCGCCAGCAGGCTAGATAATAAGTGGGTCTACGAGCAGTACTTC
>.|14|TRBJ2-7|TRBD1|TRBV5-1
CASSLGTGSGEQYF
TGCGCCAGCAGCCTAGGGACAGGGTCGGGCGAGCAGTACTTC
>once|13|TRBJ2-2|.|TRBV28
CASSLRETGELFF
TGTGCCAGCAGTTTGAGGGAGACCGGGGAGCTGTTTTTT
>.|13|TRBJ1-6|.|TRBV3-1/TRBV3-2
CASSREGNSPLHF
TGTGCCAGCAGCCGGGAGGGGAATTCACCCCTCCACTTT
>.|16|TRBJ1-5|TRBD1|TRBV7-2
CASSLGPGQGYQPQHF
TGTGCCAGCAGCTTAGGCCCGGGACAGGGATATCAGCCCCAGCATTTT
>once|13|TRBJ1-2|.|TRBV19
CASSIVTGESYTF
TGTGCCAGTAGTATAGTAACCGGGGAAAGCTACACCTTC
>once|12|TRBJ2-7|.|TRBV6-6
CASRGNSYEQYF
TGTGCCAGCCGGGGGAACTCCTACGAGCAGTACTTC
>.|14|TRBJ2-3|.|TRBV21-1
CARQGPRRTDTQYF
TGTGCCAGACAGGGTCCCCGGCGCACAGATACGCAGTATTTT
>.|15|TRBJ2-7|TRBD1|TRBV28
CASSSEGTGGYEQYF
TGTGCCAGCAGTTCCGAAGGGACAGGGGGCTATGAGCAGTACTTC
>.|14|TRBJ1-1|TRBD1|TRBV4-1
CASSPGQMNTEAFF
TGCGCCAGCAGCCCGGGACAGATGAACACTGAAGCTTTCTTT
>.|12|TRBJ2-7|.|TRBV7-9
CASSPSGAEQYF
TGTGCCAGCAGCCCGAGTGGGGCCGAGCAGTACTTC
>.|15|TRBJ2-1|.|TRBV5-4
CASSLTGEWLTEQFF
TGTGCCAGCAGCTTGACGGGGGAGTGGTTAACTGAGCAGTTCTTC
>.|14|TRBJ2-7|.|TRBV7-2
CASSTDIPPYEQYF
TGTGCCAGCAGCACCGACATTCCTCCCTACGAGCAGTACTTC
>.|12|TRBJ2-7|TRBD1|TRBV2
CASTAGGPREYF
TGTGCCAGCACAGCAGGGGGACCCAGAGAGTACTTC
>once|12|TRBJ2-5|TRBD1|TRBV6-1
CASSEEQGAEYF
TGTGCCAGCAGTGAAGAGCAGGGGGCTGAGTACTTC
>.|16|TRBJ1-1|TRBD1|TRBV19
CASRPGQGALSTEAFF
TGTGCCAGTAGACCGGGACAGGGGGCGTTGAGCACTGAAGCTTTCTTT
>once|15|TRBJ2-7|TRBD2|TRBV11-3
CASSSQREDLYEQYF
TGTGCCAGCAGCTCCCAGCGGGAGGACCTCTACGAGCAGTACTTC